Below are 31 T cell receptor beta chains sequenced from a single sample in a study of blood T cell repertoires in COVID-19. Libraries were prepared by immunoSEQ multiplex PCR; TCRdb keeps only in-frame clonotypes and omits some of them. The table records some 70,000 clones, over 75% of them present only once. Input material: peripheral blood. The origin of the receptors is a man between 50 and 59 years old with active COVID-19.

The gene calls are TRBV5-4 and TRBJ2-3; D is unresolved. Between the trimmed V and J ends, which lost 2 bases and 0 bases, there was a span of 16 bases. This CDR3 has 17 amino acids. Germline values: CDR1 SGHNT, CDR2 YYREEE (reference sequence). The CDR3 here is CASSFGANVASTDTQYF. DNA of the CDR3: TGTGCCAGCAGCTTTGGAGCAAATGTCGCTAGCACAGATACGCAGTATTTT.

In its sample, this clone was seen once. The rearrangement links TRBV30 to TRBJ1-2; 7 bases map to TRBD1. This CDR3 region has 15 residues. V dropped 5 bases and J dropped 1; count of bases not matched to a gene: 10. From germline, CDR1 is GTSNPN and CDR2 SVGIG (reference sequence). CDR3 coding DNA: TGTGCCTGGGGAAGGAGGGGGCGGATTAACTATGGCTACACCTTC. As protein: CAWGRRGRINYGYTF.

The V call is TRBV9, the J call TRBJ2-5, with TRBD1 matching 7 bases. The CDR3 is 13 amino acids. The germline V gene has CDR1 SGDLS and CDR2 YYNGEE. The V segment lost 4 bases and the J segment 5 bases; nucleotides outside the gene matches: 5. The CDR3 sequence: CASSWGRGETQYF. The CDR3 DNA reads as TGTGCCAGCAGCTGGGGCAGGGGGGAGACCCAGTACTTC.

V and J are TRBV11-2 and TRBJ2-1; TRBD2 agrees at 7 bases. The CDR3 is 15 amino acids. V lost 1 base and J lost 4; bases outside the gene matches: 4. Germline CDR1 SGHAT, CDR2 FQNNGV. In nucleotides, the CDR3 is TGTGCCAGCAGCTTAGCGAGGGAGGGATACAATGAGCAGTTCTTC. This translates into CASSLAREGYNEQFF. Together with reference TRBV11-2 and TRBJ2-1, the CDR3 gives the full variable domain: EAGVAQSPRYKIIEKRQSVAFWCNPISGHATLYWYQQILGQGPKLLIQFQNNGVVDDSQLPKDRFSAERLKGVDSTLKIQPAKLEDSAVYLCASSLAREGYNEQFFGPGTRLTVL.

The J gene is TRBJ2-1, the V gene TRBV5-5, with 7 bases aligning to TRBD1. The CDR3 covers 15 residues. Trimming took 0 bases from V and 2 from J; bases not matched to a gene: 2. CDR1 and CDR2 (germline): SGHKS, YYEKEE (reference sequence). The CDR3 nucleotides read TGTGCCAGCAGCTTGGAGGGACAGCCCTACAATGAGCAGTTCTTC. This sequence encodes CASSLEGQPYNEQFF.

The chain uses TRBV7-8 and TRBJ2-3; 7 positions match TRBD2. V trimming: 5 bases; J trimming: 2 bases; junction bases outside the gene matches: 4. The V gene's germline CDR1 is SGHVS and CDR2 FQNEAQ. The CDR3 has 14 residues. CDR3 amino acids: CASSPLAATDTQYF. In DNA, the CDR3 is TGTGCCAGCAGCCCGCTAGCGGCCACAGATACGCAGTATTTT.

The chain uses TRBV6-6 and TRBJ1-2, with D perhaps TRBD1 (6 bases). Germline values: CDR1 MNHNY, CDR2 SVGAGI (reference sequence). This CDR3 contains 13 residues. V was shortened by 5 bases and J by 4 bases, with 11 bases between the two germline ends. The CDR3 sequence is CASSLGDTYGYTF. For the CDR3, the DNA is TGTGCCAGCAGTCTGGGGGACACCTATGGCTACACCTTC.

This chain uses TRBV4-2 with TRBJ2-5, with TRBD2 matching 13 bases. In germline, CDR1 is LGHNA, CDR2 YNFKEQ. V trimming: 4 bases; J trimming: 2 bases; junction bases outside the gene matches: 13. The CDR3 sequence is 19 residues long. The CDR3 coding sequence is TGTGCCAGCAGCCCTTTCCGGACTAGCGGGGGCCCAGATCAAGAGACCCAGTACTTC. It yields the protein CASSPFRTSGGPDQETQYF.

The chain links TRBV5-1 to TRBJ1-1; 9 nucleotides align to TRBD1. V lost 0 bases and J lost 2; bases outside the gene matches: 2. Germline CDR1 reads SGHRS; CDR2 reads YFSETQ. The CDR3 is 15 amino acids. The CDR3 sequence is CASSLGGQGNTEAFF. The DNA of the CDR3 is TGCGCCAGCAGCTTGGGGGGACAGGGAAACACTGAAGCTTTCTTT.

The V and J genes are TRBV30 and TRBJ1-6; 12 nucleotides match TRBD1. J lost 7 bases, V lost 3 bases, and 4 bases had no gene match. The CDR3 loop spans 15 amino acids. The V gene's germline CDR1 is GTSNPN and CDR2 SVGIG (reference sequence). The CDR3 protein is CAWSAGQGANSPLHF. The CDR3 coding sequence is TGTGCCTGGAGCGCGGGACAGGGGGCGAATTCACCCCTCCACTTT.

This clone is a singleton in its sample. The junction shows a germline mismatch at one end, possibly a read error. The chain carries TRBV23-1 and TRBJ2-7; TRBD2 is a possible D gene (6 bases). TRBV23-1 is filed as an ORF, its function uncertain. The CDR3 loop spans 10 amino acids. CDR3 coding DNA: TGCGCCAGGGACTGGGAGGCGGCATTCTTC. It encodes CARDWEAAFF.

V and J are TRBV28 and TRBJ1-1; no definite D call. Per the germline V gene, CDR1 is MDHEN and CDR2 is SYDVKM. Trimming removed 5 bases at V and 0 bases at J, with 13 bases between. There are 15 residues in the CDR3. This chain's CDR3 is CASSPSWQLNTEAFF. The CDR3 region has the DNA TGTGCCAGCAGTCCCTCCTGGCAGTTGAACACTGAAGCTTTCTTT.

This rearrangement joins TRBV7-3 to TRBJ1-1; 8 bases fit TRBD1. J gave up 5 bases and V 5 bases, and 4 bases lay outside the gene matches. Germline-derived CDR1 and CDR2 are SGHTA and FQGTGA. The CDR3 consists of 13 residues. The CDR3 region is CASSIDRGTEAFF. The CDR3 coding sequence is TGTGCCAGCAGCATAGACAGGGGTACTGAAGCTTTCTTT.

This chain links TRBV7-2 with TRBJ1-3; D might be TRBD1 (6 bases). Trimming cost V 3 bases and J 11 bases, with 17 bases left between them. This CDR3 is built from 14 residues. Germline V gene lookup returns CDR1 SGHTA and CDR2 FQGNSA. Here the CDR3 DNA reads TGTGCCAGCAGCTTGGACAGTTTAATAGGGTCCATATATTTT. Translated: CASSLDSLIGSIYF.

CDR3 amino acids: CASSEAPGRPGGYTF. The CDR3, as DNA: TGTGCCAGCAGTGAAGCCCCGGGCCGCCCGGGAGGCTACACCTTC. The V gene is TRBV6-1, the J gene TRBJ1-2, with no clear D. Trimming left V 0 bases short and J 8 bases short, with 16 bases between. Germline V lookup: CDR1 MNHNS, CDR2 SASEGT. The CDR3 consists of 15 residues.

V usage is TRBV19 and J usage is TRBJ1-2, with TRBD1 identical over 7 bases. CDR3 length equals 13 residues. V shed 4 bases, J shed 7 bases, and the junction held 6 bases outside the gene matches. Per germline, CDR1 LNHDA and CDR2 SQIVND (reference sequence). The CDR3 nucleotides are TGTGCCAGTAGTACGACAGGGTCTCTTGGCTACACCTTC. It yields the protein CASSTTGSLGYTF.

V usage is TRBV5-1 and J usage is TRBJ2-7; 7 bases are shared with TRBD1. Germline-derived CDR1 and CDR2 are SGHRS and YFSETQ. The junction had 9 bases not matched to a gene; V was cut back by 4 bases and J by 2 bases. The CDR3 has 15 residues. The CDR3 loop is CASSRQSDRPYEQYF. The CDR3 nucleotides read TGCGCCAGCAGCCGACAATCGGACAGGCCCTACGAGCAGTACTTC.

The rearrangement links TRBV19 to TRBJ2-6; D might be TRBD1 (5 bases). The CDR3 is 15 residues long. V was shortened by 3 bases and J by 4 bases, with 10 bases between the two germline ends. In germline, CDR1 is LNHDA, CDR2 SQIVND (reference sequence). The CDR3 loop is CASSILGQGANVLTF. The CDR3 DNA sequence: TGTGCCAGTAGTATCCTGGGGCAGGGGGCCAACGTCCTGACTTTC.

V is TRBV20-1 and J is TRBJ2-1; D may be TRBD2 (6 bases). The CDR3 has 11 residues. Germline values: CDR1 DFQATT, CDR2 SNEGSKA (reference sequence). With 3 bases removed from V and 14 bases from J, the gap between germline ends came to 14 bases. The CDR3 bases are TGCAGTGCTAGGTTTCGGGAGAGGAAGTTCTTC. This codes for CSARFRERKFF.

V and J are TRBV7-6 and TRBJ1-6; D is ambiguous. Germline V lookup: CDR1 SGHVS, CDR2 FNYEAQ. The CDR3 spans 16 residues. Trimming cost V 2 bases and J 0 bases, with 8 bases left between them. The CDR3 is CASSLQQSSYNSPLHF. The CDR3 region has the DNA TGTGCCAGCAGCTTACAACAGAGCTCCTATAATTCACCCCTCCACTTT. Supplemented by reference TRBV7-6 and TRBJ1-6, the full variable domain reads GAGVSQSPRYKVTKRGQDVALRCDPISGHVSLYWYRQALGQGPEFLTYFNYEAQQDKSGLPNDRFSAERPEGSISTLTIQRTEQRDSAMYRCASSLQQSSYNSPLHFGNGTRLTVT.

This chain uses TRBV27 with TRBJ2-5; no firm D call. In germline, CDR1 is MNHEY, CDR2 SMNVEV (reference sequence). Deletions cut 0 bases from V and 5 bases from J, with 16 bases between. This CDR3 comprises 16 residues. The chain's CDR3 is CASSLSRLVQAETQYF. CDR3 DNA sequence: TGTGCCAGCAGTTTATCGAGGCTAGTTCAAGCGGAGACCCAGTACTTC.

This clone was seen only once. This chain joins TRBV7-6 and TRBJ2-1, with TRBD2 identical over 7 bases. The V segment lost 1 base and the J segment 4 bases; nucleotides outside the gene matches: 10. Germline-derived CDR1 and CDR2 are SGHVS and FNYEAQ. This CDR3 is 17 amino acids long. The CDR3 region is CASSLGPGGSAYNEQFF. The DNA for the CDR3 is TGTGCCAGCAGCTTAGGACCGGGAGGTAGCGCTTACAATGAGCAGTTCTTC. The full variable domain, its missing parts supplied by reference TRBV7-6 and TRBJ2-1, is GAGVSQSPRYKVTKRGQDVALRCDPISGHVSLYWYRQALGQGPEFLTYFNYEAQQDKSGLPNDRFSAERPEGSISTLTIQRTEQRDSAMYRCASSLGPGGSAYNEQFFGPGTRLTVL.

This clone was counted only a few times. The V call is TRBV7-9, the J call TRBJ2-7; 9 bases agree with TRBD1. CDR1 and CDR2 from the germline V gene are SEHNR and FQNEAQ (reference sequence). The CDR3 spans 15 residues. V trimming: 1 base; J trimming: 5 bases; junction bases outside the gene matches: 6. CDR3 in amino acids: CASSLGQGVWDEQYF. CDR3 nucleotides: TGTGCCAGCAGCTTAGGACAGGGGGTTTGGGACGAGCAGTACTTC.

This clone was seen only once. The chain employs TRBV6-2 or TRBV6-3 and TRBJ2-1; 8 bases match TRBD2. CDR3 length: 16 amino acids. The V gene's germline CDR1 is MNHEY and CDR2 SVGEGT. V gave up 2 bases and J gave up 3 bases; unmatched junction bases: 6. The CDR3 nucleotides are TGTGCCAGCAGTTACCGGGGGGGCCAATTCTACAATGAGCAGTTCTTC. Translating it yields CASSYRGGQFYNEQFF.

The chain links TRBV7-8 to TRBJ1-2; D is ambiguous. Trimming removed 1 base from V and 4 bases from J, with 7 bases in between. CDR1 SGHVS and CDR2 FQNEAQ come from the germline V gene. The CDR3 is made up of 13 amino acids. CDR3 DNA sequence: TGTGCCAGCAGCTTAGGGGCTCGCTATGGCTACACCTTC. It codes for CASSLGARYGYTF.

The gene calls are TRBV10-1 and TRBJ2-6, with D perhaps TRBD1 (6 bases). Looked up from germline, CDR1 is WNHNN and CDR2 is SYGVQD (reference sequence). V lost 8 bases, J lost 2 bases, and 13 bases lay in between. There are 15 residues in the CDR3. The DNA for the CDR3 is TGCGCCAGCTCCAAGGGGGAGACTGGGGCCAACGTCCTGACTTTC. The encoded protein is CASSKGETGANVLTF.

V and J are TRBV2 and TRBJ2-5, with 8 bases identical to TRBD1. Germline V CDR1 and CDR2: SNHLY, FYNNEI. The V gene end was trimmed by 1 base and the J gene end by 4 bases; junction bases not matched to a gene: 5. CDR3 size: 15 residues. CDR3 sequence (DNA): TGTGCCAGCAGTGAAGACAGGGGGAAGGGAGAGACCCAGTACTTC. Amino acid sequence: CASSEDRGKGETQYF.

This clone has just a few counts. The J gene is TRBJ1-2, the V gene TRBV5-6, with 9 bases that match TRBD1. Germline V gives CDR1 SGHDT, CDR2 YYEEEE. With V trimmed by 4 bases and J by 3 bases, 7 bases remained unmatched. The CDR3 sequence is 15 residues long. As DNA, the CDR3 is TGTGCCAGCAGCGACCCGGGACAGGGCGACTATGGCTACACCTTC. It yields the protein CASSDPGQGDYGYTF. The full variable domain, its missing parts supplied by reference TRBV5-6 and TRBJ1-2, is DAGVTQSPTHLIKTRGQQVTLRCSPKSGHDTVSWYQQALGQGPQFIFQYYEEEERQRGNFPDRFSGHQFPNYSSELNVNALLLGDSALYLCASSDPGQGDYGYTFGSGTRLTVV.

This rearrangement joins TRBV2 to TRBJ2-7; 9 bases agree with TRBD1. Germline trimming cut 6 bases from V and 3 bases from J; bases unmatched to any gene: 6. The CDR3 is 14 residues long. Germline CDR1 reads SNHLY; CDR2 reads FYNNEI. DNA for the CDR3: TGTGCCAGCAGGCAGGACAGGGGTGGCTACGAGCAGTACTTC. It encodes CASRQDRGGYEQYF.

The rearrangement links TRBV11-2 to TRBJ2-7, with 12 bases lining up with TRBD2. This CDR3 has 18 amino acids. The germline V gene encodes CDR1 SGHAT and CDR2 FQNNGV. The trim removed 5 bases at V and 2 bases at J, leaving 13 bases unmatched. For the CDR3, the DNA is TGTGCCAGCAGCCCGACGACTAGCGGGAGAATAGGGACCTACGAGCAGTACTTC. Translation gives CASSPTTSGRIGTYEQYF.

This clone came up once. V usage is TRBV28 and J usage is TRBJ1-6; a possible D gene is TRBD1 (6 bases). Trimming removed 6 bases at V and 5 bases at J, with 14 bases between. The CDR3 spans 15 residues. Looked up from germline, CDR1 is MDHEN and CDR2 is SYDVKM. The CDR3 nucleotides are TGTGCCAGCAGATCCGGACAGCTTGATAATTCACCCCTCCACTTT. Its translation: CASRSGQLDNSPLHF.